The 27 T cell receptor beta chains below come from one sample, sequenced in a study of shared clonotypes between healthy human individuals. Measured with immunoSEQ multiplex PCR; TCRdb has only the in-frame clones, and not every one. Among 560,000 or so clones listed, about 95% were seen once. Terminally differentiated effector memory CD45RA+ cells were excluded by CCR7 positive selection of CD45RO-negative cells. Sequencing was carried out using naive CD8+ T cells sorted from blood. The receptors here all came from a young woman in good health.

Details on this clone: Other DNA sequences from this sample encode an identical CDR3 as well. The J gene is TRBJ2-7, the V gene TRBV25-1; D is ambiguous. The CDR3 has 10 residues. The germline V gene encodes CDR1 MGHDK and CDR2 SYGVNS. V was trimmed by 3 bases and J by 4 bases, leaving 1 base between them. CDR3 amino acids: CASSDYEQYF. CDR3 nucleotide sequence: TGTGCCAGCAGTGATTACGAGCAGTACTTC.

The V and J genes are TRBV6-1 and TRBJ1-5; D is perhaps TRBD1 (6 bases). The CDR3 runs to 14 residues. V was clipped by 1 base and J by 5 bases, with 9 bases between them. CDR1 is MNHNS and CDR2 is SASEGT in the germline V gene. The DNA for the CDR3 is TGTGCCAGCAGTGAAGGGGGGCCCGATCAGCCCCAGCATTTT. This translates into CASSEGGPDQPQHF.

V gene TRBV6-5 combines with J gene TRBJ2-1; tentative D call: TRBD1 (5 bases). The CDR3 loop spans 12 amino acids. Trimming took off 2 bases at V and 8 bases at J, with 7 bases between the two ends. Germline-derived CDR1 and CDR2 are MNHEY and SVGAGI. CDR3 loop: CASSYEGDEQFF. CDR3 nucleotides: TGTGCCAGCAGTTACGAAGGGGATGAGCAGTTCTTC.

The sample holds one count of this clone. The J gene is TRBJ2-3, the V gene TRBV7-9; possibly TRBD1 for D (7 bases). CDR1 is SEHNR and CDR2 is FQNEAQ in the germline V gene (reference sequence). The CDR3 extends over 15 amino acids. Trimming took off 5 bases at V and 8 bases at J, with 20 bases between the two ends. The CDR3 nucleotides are TGTGCCAGCAGCCGTGACAGGGAGGATAGTGGTACGCAGTATTTT. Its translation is CASSRDREDSGTQYF.

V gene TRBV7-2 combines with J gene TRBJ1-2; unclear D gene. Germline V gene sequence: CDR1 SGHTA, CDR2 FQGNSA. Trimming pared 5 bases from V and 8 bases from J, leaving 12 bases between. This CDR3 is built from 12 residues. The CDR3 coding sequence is TGTGCCAGCAGCCCGGACGGAAGCGGCTACACCTTC. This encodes CASSPDGSGYTF. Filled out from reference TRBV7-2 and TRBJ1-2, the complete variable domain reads GAGVSQSPSNKVTEKGKDVELRCDPISGHTALYWYRQSLGQGLEFLIYFQGNSAPDKSGLPSDRFSAERTGGSVSTLTIQRTQQEDSAVYLCASSPDGSGYTFGSGTRLTVV.

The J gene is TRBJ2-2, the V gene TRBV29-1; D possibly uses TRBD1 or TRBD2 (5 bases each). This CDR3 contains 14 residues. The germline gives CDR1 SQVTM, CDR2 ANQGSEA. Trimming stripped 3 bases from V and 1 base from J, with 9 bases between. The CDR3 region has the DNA TGCAGCGTTGAGGGACCAGAGAACACCGGGGAGCTGTTTTTT. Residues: CSVEGPENTGELFF.

CDR3 protein: CASSFVERDEQFF. CDR3 coding DNA: TGTGCCAGCAGCTTTGTCGAGCGGGATGAGCAGTTCTTC. V is TRBV11-2 and J is TRBJ2-1; tentatively, D is TRBD2 (6 bases). Germline-derived CDR1 and CDR2 are SGHAT and FQNNGV. Trimming shortened V by 3 bases and J by 8 bases, and 11 bases separated the two germline ends. This CDR3 has 13 residues.

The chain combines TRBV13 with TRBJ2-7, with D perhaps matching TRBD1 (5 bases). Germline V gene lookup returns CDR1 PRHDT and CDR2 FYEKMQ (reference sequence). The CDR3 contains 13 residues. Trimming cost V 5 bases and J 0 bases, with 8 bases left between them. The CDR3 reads CASSAQGSYEQYF. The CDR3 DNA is TGTGCCAGCAGCGCCCAGGGCTCCTACGAGCAGTACTTC.

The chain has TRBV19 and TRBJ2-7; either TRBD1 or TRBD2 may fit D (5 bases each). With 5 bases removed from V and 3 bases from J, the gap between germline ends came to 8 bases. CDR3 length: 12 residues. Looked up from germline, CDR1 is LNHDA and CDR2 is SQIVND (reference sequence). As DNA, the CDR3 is TGTGCCAGTAGTGGGACGCTCTACGAGCAGTACTTC. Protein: CASSGTLYEQYF.

This CDR3 reads CATSREASAYEQYF. CDR3 DNA: TGTGCCACCAGCAGAGAAGCAAGTGCCTACGAGCAGTACTTC. The rearrangement links TRBV15 to TRBJ2-7, with D uncertain. There are 14 residues in the CDR3. Trimming stripped 0 bases from V and 2 bases from J, with 8 bases between. CDR1 is LNHNV, CDR2 YYDKDF, per germline (reference sequence).

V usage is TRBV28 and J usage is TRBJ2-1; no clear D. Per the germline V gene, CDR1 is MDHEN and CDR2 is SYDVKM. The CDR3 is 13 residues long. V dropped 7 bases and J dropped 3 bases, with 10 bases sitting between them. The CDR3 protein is CASIPDLYNEQFF. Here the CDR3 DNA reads TGTGCCAGCATTCCCGACCTCTACAATGAGCAGTTCTTC.

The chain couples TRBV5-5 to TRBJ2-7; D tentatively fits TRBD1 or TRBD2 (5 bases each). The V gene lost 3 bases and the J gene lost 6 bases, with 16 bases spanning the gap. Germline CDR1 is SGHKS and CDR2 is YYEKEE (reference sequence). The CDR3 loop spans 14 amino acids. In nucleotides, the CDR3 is TGTGCCAGCAGCTCCCCGTTAGAGGGACCCGAGCAGTACTTC. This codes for CASSSPLEGPEQYF.

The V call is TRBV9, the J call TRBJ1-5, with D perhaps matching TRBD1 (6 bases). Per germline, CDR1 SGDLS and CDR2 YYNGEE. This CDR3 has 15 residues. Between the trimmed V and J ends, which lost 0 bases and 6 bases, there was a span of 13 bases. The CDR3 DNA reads TGTGCCAGCAGCGTAGGCCAGGGGTTGGGTCAGCCCCAGCATTTT. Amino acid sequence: CASSVGQGLGQPQHF.

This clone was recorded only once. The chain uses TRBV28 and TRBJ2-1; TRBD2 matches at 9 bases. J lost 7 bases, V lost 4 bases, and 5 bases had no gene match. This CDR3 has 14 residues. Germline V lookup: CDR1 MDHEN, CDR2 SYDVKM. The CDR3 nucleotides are TGTGCCAGCAGTTCCCTAGCGGGACGGAATGAGCAGTTCTTC. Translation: CASSSLAGRNEQFF.

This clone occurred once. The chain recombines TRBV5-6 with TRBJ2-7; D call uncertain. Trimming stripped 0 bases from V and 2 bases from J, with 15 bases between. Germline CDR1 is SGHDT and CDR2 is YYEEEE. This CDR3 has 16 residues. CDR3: CASSLGVSLEAYEQYF. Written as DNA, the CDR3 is TGTGCCAGCAGCTTGGGGGTTAGCCTCGAGGCCTACGAGCAGTACTTC.

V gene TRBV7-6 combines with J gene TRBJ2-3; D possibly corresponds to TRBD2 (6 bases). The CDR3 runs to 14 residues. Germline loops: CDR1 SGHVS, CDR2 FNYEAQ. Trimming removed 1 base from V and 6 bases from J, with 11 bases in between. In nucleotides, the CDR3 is TGTGCCAGCAGCTTAGGCGGGGCCGCGGATACGCAGTATTTT. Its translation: CASSLGGAADTQYF.

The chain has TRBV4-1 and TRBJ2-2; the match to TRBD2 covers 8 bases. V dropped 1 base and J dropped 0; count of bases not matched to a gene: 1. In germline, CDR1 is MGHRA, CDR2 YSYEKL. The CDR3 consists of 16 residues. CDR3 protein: CASSQVSGTNTGELFF. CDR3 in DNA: TGCGCCAGCAGCCAAGTTAGCGGGACGAACACCGGGGAGCTGTTTTTT.

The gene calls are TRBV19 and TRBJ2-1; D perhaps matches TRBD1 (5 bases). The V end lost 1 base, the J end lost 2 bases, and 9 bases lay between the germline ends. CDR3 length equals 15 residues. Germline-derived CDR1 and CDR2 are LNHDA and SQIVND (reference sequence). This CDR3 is CASSIGQGTYNEQFF. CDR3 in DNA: TGTGCCAGTAGTATAGGCCAGGGAACCTACAATGAGCAGTTCTTC. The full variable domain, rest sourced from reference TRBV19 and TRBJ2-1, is DGGITQSPKYLFRKEGQNVTLSCEQNLNHDAMYWYRQDPGQGLRLIYYSQIVNDFQKGDIAEGYSVSREKKESFPLTVTSAQKNPTAFYLCASSIGQGTYNEQFFGPGTRLTVL.

The CDR3 sequence: CASSLIPRTDTYEQYF. The CDR3 DNA sequence: TGTGCCAGCAGTCTCATTCCCCGAACGGACACCTACGAGCAGTACTTC. V and J are TRBV27 and TRBJ2-7, with TRBD1 as a possible D gene (5 bases). Germline V CDR1 and CDR2: MNHEY, SMNVEV (reference sequence). Trimming took off 5 bases at V and 2 bases at J, with 19 bases between the two ends. There are 16 residues in the CDR3.

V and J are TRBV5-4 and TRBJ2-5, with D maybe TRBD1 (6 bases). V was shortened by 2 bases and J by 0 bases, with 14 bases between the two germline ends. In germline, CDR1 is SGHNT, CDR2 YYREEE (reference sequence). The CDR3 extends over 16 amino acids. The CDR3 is CASSLQGSGYQETQYF. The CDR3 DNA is TGTGCCAGCAGCTTACAGGGATCGGGGTACCAAGAGACCCAGTACTTC. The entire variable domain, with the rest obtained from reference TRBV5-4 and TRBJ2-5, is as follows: ETGVTQSPTHLIKTRGQQVTLRCSSQSGHNTVSWYQQALGQGPQFIFQYYREEENGRGNFPPRFSGLQFPNYSSELNVNALELDDSALYLCASSLQGSGYQETQYFGPGTRLLVL.

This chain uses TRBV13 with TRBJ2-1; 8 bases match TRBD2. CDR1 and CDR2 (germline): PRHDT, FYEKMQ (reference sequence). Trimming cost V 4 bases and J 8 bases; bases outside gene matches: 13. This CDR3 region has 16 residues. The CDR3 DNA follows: TGTGCCAGCAGCTCCAGCTTGGGGCGGGAGGTCGATGAGCAGTTCTTC. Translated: CASSSSLGREVDEQFF.

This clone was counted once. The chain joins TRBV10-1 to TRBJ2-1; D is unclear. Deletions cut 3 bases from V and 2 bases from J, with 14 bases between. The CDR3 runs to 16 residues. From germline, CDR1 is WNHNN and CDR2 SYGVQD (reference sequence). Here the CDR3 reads CASSDLGGTTYNEQFF. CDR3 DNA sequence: TGCGCCAGCAGTGACCTTGGCGGAACCACCTACAATGAGCAGTTCTTC.

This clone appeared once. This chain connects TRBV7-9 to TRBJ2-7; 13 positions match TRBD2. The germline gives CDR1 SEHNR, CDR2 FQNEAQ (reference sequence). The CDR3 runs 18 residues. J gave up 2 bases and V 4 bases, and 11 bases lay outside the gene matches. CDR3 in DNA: TGTGCCAGCAGCTCCCTACCCGGGACTAGCGGGACAACCTACGAGCAGTACTTC. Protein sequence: CASSSLPGTSGTTYEQYF.

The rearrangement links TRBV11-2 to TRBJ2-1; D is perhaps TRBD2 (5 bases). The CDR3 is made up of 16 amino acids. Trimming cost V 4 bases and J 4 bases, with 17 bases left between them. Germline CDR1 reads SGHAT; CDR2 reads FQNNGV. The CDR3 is CASSSNSGKTYNEQFF. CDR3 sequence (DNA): TGTGCCAGCAGCTCGAACTCGGGGAAGACTTACAATGAGCAGTTCTTC.

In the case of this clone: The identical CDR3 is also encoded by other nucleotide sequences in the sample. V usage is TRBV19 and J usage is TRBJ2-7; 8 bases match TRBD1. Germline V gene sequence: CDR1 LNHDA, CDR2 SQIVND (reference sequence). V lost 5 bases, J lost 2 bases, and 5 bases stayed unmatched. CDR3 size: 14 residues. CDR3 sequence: CASSPGTGAYEQYF. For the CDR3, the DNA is TGTGCCAGTAGTCCCGGGACAGGTGCCTACGAGCAGTACTTC.

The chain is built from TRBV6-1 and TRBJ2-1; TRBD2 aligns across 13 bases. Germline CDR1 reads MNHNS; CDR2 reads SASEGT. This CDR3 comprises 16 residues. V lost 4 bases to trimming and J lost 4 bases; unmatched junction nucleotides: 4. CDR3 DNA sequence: TGTGCCAGCAGTGTACTAGCGGGAGGGCCGTACAATGAGCAGTTCTTC. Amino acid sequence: CASSVLAGGPYNEQFF.

CDR3: CSGWWENGSGELFF. The DNA for the CDR3 is TGCAGCGGTTGGTGGGAAAATGGTTCCGGGGAGCTGTTTTTT. The rearrangement uses TRBV29-1 and TRBJ2-2; D gene uncertain. Trimming took 7 bases from V and 6 from J, leaving 18 bases between them. The germline CDR1 and CDR2 sequences are SQVTM and ANQGSEA. The CDR3 loop spans 14 amino acids.